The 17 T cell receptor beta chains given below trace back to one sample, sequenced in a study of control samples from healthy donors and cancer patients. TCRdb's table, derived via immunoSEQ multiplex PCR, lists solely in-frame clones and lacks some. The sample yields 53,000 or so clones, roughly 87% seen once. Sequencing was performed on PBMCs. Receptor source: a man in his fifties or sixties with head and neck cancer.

CDR3 sequence: CASSLRQGNSYEQYF. The CDR3 DNA reads as TGTGCCAGCAGCTTAAGACAGGGTAACTCCTACGAGCAGTACTTC. The rearrangement uses TRBV7-2 and TRBJ2-7; the match to TRBD1 covers 7 bases. CDR1 and CDR2 from the germline V gene are SGHTA and FQGNSA. CDR3 length: 15 residues. J gave up 0 bases and V 2 bases, and 4 bases lay outside the gene matches.

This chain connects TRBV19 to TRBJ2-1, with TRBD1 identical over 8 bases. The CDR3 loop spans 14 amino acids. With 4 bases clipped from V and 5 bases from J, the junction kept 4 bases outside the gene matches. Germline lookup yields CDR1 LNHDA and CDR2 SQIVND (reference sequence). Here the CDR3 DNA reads TGTGCCAGTAGTACCCGGACAGGGCACAATGAGCAGTTCTTC. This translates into CASSTRTGHNEQFF.

Here the CDR3 DNA reads TGTGCCAGTAGTATCGGGGGGTCCCGGGCCTACGAGCAGTACTTC. This gives the protein CASSIGGSRAYEQYF. This rearrangement joins TRBV19 to TRBJ2-7; TRBD2 agrees at 7 bases. Germline values: CDR1 LNHDA, CDR2 SQIVND (reference sequence). The CDR3 is made up of 15 amino acids. V gave up 3 bases and J gave up 2 bases; unmatched junction bases: 7. Full variable domain (rest looked up from reference TRBV19 and TRBJ2-7): DGGITQSPKYLFRKEGQNVTLSCEQNLNHDAMYWYRQDPGQGLRLIYYSQIVNDFQKGDIAEGYSVSREKKESFPLTVTSAQKNPTAFYLCASSIGGSRAYEQYFGPGTRLTVT.

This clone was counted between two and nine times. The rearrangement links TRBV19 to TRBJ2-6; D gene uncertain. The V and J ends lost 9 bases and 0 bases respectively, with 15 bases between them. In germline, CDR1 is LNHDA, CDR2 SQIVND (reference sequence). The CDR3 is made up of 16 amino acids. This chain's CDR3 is CASLSPPHSGANVLTF. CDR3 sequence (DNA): TGTGCCAGCCTATCCCCCCCCCACTCTGGGGCCAACGTCCTGACTTTC.

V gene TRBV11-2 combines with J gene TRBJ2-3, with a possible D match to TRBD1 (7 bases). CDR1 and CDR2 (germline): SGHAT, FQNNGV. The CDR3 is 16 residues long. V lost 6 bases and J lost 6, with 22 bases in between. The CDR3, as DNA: TGTGCCAGCAGATTTAGGGGTAGCGGAGGGGGCGATACGCAGTATTTT. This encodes CASRFRGSGGGDTQYF.

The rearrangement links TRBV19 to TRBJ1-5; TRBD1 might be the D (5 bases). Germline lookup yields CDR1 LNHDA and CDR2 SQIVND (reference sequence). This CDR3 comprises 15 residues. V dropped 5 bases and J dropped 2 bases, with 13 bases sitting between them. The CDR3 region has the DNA TGTGCCAGTAGTCAGACAGCTATTCGCAATCAGCCCCAGCATTTT. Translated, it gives CASSQTAIRNQPQHF.

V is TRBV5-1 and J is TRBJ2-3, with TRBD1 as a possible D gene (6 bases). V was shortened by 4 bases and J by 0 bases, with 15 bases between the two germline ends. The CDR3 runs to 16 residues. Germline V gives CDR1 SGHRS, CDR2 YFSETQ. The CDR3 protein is CASSVLQGTSTDTQYF. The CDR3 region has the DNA TGCGCCAGCAGCGTGCTACAGGGTACTAGCACAGATACGCAGTATTTT.

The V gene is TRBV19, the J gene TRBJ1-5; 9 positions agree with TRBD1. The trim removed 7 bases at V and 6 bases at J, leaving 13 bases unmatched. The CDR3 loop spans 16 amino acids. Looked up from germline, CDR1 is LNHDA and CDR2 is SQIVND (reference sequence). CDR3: CASTTTTGGGFQPQHF. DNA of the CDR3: TGTGCCAGTACCACAACAACAGGGGGCGGTTTTCAGCCCCAGCATTTT. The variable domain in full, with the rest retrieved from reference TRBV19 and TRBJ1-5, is DGGITQSPKYLFRKEGQNVTLSCEQNLNHDAMYWYRQDPGQGLRLIYYSQIVNDFQKGDIAEGYSVSREKKESFPLTVTSAQKNPTAFYLCASTTTTGGGFQPQHFGDGTRLSIL.

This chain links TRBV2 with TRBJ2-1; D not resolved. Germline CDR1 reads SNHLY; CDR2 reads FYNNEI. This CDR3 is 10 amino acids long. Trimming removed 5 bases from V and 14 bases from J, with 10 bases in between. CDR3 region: CASSRQTKFF. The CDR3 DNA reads TGTGCCAGCAGTCGGCAGACGAAGTTCTTC.

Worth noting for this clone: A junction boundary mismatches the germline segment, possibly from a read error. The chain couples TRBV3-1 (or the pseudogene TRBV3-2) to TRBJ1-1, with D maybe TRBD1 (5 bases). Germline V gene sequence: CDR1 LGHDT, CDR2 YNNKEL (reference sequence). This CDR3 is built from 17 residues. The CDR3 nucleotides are TGTGCCAGGAGCCCAGGCAGGGAAAGGGATCCGAACACTGAAGCTTTCTTT. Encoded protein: CARSPGRERDPNTEAFF.

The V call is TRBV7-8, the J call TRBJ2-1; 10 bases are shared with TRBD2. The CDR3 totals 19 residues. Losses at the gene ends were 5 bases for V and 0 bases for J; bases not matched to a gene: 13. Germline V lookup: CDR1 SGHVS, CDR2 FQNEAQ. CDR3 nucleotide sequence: TGTGCCAGCAGCCGAGGGGTACTAGCGGGAATTCACTCCTACAATGAGCAGTTCTTC. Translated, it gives CASSRGVLAGIHSYNEQFF.

The CDR3: CASSPARNEQFF. The CDR3 DNA reads TGTGCCAGCTCACCAGCTCGCAATGAGCAGTTCTTC. The chain joins TRBV18 to TRBJ2-1; the D is unclear. Germline loops: CDR1 KGHSH, CDR2 LQKENI. The CDR3 spans 12 residues. V was clipped by 2 bases and J by 6 bases, with 5 bases between them.

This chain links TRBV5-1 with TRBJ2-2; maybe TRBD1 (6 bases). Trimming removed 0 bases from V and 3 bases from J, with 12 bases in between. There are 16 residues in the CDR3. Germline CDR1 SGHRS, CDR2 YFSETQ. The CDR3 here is CASSLEAGAYTGELFF. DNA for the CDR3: TGCGCCAGCAGCTTGGAGGCAGGGGCGTACACCGGGGAGCTGTTTTTT.

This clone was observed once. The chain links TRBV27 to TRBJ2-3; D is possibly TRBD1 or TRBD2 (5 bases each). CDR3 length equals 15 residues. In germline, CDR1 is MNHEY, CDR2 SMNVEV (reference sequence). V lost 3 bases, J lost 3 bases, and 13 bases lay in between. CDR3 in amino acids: CASSFMGVQTDTQYF. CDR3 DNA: TGTGCCAGCAGTTTCATGGGGGTACAGACAGATACGCAGTATTTT.

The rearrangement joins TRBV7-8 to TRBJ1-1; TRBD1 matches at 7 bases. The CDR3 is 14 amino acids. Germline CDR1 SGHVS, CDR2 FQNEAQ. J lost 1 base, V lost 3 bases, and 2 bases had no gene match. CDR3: CASSFQGGNTEAFF. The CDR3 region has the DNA TGTGCCAGCAGCTTTCAGGGGGGGAACACTGAAGCTTTCTTT.

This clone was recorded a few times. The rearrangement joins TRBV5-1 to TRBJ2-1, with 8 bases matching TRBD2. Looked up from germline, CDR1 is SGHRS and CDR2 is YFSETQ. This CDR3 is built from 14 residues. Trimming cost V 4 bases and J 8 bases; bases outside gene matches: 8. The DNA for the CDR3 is TGCGCCAGCAGCCCCGGACTAGCTTCGGATGAGCAGTTCTTC. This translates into CASSPGLASDEQFF.

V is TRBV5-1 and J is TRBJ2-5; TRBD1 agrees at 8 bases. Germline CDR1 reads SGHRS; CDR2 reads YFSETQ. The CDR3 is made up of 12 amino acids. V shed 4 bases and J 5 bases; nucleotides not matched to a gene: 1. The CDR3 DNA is TGCGCCAGCAGCGGACAGGGTGAGACCCAGTACTTC. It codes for CASSGQGETQYF.